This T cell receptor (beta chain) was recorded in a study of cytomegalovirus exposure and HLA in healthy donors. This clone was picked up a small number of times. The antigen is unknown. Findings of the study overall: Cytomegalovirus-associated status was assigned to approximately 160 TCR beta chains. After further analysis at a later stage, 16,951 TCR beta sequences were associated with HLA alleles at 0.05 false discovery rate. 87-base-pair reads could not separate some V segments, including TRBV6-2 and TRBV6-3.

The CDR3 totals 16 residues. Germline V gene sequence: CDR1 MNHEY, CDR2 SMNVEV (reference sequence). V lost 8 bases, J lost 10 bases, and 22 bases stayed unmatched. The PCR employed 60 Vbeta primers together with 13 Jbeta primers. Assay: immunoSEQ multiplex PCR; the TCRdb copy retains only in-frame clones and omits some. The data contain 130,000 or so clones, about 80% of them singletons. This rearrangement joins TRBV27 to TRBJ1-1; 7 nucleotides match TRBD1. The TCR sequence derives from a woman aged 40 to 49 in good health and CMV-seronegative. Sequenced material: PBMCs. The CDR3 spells CASADRQGLDPVRAFF. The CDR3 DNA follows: TGTGCCAGCGCGGATAGACAGGGTCTGGATCCCGTGAGAGCTTTCTTT.